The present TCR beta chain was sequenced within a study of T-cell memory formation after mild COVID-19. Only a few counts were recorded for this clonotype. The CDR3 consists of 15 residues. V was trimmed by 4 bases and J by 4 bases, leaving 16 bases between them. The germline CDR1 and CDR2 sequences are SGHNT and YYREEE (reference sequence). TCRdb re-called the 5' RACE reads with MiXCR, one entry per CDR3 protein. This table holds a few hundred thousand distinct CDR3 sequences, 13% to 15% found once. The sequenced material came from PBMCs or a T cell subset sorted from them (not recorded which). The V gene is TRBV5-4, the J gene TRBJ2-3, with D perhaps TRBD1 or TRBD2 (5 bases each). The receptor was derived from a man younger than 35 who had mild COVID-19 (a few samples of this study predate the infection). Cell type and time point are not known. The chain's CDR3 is CASSPTRRGADTQYF. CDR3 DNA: TGTGCCAGCAGCCCCACAAGACGGGGCGCAGATACGCAGTATTTT.